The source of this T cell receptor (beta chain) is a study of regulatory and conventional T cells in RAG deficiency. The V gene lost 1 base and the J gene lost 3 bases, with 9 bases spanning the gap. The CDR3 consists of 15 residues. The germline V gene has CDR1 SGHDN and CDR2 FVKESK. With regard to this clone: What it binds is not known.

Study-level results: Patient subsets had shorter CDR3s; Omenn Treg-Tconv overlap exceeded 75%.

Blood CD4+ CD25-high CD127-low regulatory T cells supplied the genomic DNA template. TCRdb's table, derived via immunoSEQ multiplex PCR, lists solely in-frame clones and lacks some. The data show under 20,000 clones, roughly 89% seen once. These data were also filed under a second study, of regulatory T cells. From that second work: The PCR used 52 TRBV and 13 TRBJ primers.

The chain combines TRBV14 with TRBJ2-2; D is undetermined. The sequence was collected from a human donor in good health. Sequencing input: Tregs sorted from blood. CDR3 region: CASSQALGDTGELFF. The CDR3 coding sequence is TGTGCCAGCAGCCAAGCTCTGGGTGACACCGGGGAGCTGTTTTTT.